The 13 T cell receptor beta chains presented below share a single source sample, sequenced in a study of cytomegalovirus exposure and HLA in healthy donors. PCR was performed using 60 Vbeta and 13 Jbeta primers. Only in-frame clones appear in the TCRdb table, and some are missing; sequencing was by immunoSEQ multiplex PCR. This table holds approximately 160,000 clones, around 81% found once. The sequenced sample was PBMCs. Every receptor here comes from a man aged 35 to 55 in good health and CMV-seronegative.

The chain links TRBV27 to TRBJ2-7, with 8 nucleotides matching TRBD1. The CDR3 runs to 14 residues. The germline V gene has CDR1 MNHEY and CDR2 SMNVEV (reference sequence). Germline trimming cut 4 bases from V and 7 bases from J; bases unmatched to any gene: 9. CDR3 sequence (DNA): TGTGCCAGCAGTTCAGACAGGGGTAAGAGAGAGCAGTACTTC. Its translation: CASSSDRGKREQYF.

As DNA, the CDR3 is TGTGCCAGCAGTTCTTATCTAGGAGGGGAAGAGACCCAGTACTTC. It encodes CASSSYLGGEETQYF. The chain carries TRBV27 and TRBJ2-5; tentatively, D is TRBD2 (6 bases). V dropped 4 bases and J dropped 3 bases, with 15 bases sitting between them. Germline assignment: CDR1 MNHEY and CDR2 SMNVEV (reference sequence). The CDR3 contains 15 residues.

The rearrangement uses TRBV29-1 and TRBJ1-3; no clear D gene. The CDR3 contains 16 residues. Germline V gene sequence: CDR1 SQVTM, CDR2 ANQGSEA. The V gene lost 0 bases and the J gene lost 0 bases, with 12 bases spanning the gap. The CDR3 sequence: CSVEDPRHSSGNTIYF. In nucleotides, the CDR3 is TGCAGCGTTGAAGATCCGCGACATTCCTCTGGAAACACCATATATTTT. The full variable domain, in which reference TRBV29-1 and TRBJ1-3 provide the parts outside the CDR3, is SAVISQKPSRDICQRGTSLTIQCQVDSQVTMMFWYRQQPGQSLTLIATANQGSEATYESGFVIDKFPISRPNLTFSTLTVSNMSPEDSSIYLCSVEDPRHSSGNTIYFGEGSWLTVV.

The V and J genes are TRBV5-8 and TRBJ2-7; 13 nucleotides line up with TRBD2. V dropped 4 bases and J dropped 4; count of bases not matched to a gene: 5. CDR3 length: 15 residues. The germline gives CDR1 SGHTS, CDR2 YDEGEE. Here the CDR3 reads CASSQGTSGTYEQYV. Here the CDR3 DNA reads TGTGCCAGCAGCCAAGGGACTAGCGGGACGTACGAGCAGTACGTC.

V and J are TRBV29-1 and TRBJ2-1; 8 bases align to TRBD2. Germline CDR1 is SQVTM and CDR2 is ANQGSEA. This CDR3 comprises 15 residues. V shed 6 bases, J shed 2 bases, and the junction held 9 bases outside the gene matches. DNA of the CDR3: TGCAGCGTGGGAAAGGGTAGCGGGGCCTACAATGAGCAGTTCTTC. Translating gives CSVGKGSGAYNEQFF.

The chain recombines TRBV2 with TRBJ1-5, with 8 positions matching TRBD1. With 6 bases clipped from V and 0 bases from J, the junction kept 7 bases outside the gene matches. The CDR3 consists of 16 residues. Germline loops: CDR1 SNHLY, CDR2 FYNNEI. The CDR3 DNA reads as TGTGCCAGCAGCTACGGGACAGGTAATAGCAATCAGCCCCAGCATTTT. Translation gives CASSYGTGNSNQPQHF.

The V and J genes are TRBV28 and TRBJ2-1, with TRBD1 matching over 7 bases. The J segment lost 10 bases and the V segment lost 6 bases, leaving 3 bases of the junction unmatched. The germline CDR1 and CDR2 sequences are MDHEN and SYDVKM. The CDR3 has 11 amino acids. This CDR3 is CASRLGQEQFF. The CDR3 DNA reads as TGTGCCAGCAGGCTGGGACAGGAGCAGTTCTTC.

V gene TRBV5-4 combines with J gene TRBJ2-3; 8 bases align to TRBD2. This CDR3 contains 17 residues. In germline, CDR1 is SGHNT, CDR2 YYREEE (reference sequence). Trimming took 4 bases from V and 0 from J; bases not matched to a gene: 10. The chain's CDR3 is CASSNDRERGSTDTQYF. The CDR3 nucleotides read TGTGCCAGCAGCAACGATCGGGAGCGGGGGAGCACAGATACGCAGTATTTT.

This clone was observed a few times. V is TRBV7-7 and J is TRBJ2-1, with D tentatively TRBD2 (6 bases). CDR3 size: 13 residues. V was trimmed by 5 bases and J by 4 bases, leaving 9 bases between them. Germline values: CDR1 SSHAT, CDR2 FNYEAQ (reference sequence). In DNA, the CDR3 is TGTGCCAGCAGCCCTAGCGAATACAATGAGCAGTTCTTC. It yields the protein CASSPSEYNEQFF.

J is TRBJ1-1 and V is TRBV5-6; TRBD1 matches at 8 bases. The germline V gene encodes CDR1 SGHDT and CDR2 YYEEEE. Germline trimming cut 4 bases from V and 3 bases from J; bases unmatched to any gene: 5. CDR3 length: 14 residues. Here the CDR3 reads CASSPGQGYTEAFF. CDR3 coding DNA: TGTGCCAGCAGCCCCGGACAGGGTTACACTGAAGCTTTCTTT.

The chain employs TRBV10-1 and TRBJ2-1; TRBD1 aligns across 7 bases. Germline V gene data show CDR1 as WNHNN and CDR2 as SYGVQD (reference sequence). J lost 2 bases, V lost 6 bases, and 10 bases had no gene match. This CDR3 has 16 residues. The CDR3 DNA follows: TGCGCCAGCAGCACTATACAGGGGCCCACCTACAATGAGCAGTTCTTC. Encoded protein: CASSTIQGPTYNEQFF.

This clone showed up just once. This chain connects TRBV5-6 to TRBJ2-2; 7 bases fit TRBD2. V trimming: 0 bases; J trimming: 0 bases; junction bases outside the gene matches: 5. CDR3 length: 17 amino acids. CDR1 is SGHDT, CDR2 YYEEEE, per germline. The CDR3 loop is CASSLVTSRPNTGELFF. The CDR3 DNA sequence: TGTGCCAGCAGCTTGGTGACTAGCAGACCGAACACCGGGGAGCTGTTTTTT.

The J gene is TRBJ2-3, the V gene TRBV5-4; 12 bases line up with TRBD2. The V gene's germline CDR1 is SGHNT and CDR2 YYREEE (reference sequence). This CDR3 is 16 amino acids long. The ends lost 2 bases at V and 5 bases at J; junction bases unmatched: 6. The CDR3 protein is CASSFLAGGPGDTQYF. The CDR3 bases are TGTGCCAGCAGCTTCCTAGCGGGAGGGCCGGGAGATACGCAGTATTTT.